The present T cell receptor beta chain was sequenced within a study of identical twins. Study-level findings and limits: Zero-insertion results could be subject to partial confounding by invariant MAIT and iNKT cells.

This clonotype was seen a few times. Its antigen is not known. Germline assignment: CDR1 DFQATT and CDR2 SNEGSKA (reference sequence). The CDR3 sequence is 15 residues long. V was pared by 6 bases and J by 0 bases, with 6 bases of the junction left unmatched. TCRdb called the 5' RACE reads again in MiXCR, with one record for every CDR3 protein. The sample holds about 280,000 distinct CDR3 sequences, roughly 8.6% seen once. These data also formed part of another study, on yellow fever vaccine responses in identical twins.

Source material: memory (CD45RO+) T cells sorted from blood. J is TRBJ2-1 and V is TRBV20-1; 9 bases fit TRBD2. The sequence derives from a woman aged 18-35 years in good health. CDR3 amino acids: CSAPSREGSYNEQFF. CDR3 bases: TGCAGTGCCCCATCGCGGGAGGGCTCCTACAATGAGCAGTTCTTC.